The sample holds a few counts of the clone carrying this T cell receptor beta chain. The data belong to a study of blood T cell repertoires in COVID-19. Study as a whole: PBMCs, B-cell-depleted T cells, or T cells provided the cDNA or gDNA that made up the material.

The V end was cut by 1 base, the J end by 2 bases, with 11 bases between. The germline V gene encodes CDR1 LNHDA and CDR2 SQIVND (reference sequence). The CDR3 runs 15 residues. Clones were sequenced by immunoSEQ multiplex PCR, and TCRdb holds only the in-frame ones, with some missing. The data contain 210,000 or so clones, approximately 80% of them singletons. This sequence joins TRBV19 and TRBJ1-2, with a tentative D call TRBD1 (5 bases). The sequencing input was PBMCs or T cells enriched from blood (not recorded which). This receptor was obtained from a man in his sixties who had recovered from COVID-19. The CDR3 protein is CASSIGLTANYGYTF. CDR3 DNA: TGTGCCAGTAGTATAGGACTGACAGCGAACTATGGCTACACCTTC.